This TCR beta chain was obtained from a study of blood T cells in healthy people across ages. Sample-barcoded 5' priming and a J-beta primer mix drove a second PCR of about 7 to 11 cycles. One entry per CDR3 protein, called by TCRdb with MiXCR from the 5' RACE reads. The sample contains around 800,000 distinct CDR3 sequences, under 45% of which appear only once. All donors came from Russia, were Caucasian and healthy, and spanned ages roughly 6 to 95. Around 10 milliliters of peripheral blood were drawn from each donor. PBMCs were isolated at a quantity of at least 6 million per sample. Trimming took 4 bases from V and 4 from J, leaving 11 bases between them. Germline V gene sequence: CDR1 SGHDN, CDR2 FVKESK. This CDR3 contains 13 residues. This clonotype appeared a few times.

This clonotype was obtained from a man aged 55-75 years in good health. The sample consisted of blood. The chain combines TRBV14 with TRBJ2-7; no reliable D call. The CDR3 bases are TGTGCCAGCAGCCGGCACCAGTCGTACGAGCAGTACTTC. This sequence encodes CASSRHQSYEQYF. Supplemented by reference TRBV14 and TRBJ2-7, the full variable domain reads EAGVTQFPSHSVIEKGQTVTLRCDPISGHDNLYWYRRVMGKEIKFLLHFVKESKQDESGMPNNRFLAERTGGTYSTLKVQPAELEDSGVYFCASSRHQSYEQYFGPGTRLTVT.